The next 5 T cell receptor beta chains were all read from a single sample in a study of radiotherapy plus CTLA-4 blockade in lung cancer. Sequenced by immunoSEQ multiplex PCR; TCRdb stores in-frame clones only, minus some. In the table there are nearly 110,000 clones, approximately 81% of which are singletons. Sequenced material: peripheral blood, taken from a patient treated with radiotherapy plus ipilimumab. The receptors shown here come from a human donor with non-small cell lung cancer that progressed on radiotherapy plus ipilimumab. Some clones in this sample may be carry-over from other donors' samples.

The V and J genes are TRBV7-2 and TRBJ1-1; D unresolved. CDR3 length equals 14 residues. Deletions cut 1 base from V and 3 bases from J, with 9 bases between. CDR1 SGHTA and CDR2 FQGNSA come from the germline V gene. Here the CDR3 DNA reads TGTGCCAGCAGCTTAGTGGGCTTCGACACTGAAGCTTTCTTT. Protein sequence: CASSLVGFDTEAFF.

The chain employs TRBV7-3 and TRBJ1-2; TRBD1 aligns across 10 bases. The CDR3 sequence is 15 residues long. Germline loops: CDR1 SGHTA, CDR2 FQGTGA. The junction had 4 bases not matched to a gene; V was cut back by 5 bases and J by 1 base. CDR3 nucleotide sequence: TGTGCCAGCAGCCCCGGGACAGGGGTTAACTATGGCTACACCTTC. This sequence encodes CASSPGTGVNYGYTF.

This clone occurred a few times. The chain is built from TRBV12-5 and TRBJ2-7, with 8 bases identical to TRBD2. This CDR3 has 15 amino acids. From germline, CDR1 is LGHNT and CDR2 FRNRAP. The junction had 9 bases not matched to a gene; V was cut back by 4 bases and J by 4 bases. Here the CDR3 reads CASGSLAGGKYEQYF. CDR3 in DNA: TGTGCTAGTGGTTCCCTGGCGGGGGGCAAGTACGAGCAGTACTTC.

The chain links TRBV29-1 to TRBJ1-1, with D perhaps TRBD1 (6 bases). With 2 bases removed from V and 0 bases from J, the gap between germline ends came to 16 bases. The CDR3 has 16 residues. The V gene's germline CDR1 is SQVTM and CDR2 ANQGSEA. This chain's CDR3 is CSVELGGRGLNTEAFF. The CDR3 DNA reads TGCAGCGTTGAATTGGGGGGCAGGGGACTGAACACTGAAGCTTTCTTT. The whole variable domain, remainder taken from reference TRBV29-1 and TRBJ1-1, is SAVISQKPSRDICQRGTSLTIQCQVDSQVTMMFWYRQQPGQSLTLIATANQGSEATYESGFVIDKFPISRPNLTFSTLTVSNMSPEDSSIYLCSVELGGRGLNTEAFFGQGTRLTVV.

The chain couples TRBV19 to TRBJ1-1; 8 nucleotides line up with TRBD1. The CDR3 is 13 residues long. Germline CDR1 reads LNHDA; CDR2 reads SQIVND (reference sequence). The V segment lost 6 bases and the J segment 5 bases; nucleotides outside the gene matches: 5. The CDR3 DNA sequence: TGTGCCAGTAGCTACAGGGGGATAACTGAAGCTTTCTTT. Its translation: CASSYRGITEAFF.